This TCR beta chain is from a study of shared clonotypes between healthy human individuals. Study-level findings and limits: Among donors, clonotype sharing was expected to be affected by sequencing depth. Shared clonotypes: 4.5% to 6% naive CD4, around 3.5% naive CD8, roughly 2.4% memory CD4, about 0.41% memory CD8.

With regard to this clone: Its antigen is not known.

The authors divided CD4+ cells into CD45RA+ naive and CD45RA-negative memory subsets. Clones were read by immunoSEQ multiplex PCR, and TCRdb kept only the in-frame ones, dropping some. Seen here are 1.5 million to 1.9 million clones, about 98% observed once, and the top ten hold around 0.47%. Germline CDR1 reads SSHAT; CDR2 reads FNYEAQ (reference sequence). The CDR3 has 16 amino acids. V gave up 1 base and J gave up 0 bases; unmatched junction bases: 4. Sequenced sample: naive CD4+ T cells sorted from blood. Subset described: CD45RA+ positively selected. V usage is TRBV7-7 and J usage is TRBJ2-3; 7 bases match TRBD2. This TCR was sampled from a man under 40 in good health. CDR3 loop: CASSLDSSGSTDTQYF. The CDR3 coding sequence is TGTGCCAGCAGCTTAGATTCTAGCGGAAGCACAGATACGCAGTATTTT.